This T cell receptor beta chain was recovered during a study of blood T cell repertoires in COVID-19. Across the study: The cDNA or gDNA used as material had been derived from T cells, B-cell-depleted T cells, or PBMCs.

This clone has only one observation. TCRdb's table, derived via immunoSEQ multiplex PCR, lists solely in-frame clones and lacks some. The data contain 210,000 or so clones, about 77% of them singletons. The receptor comes from a woman over 75 with active or convalescent COVID-19. The sample was peripheral blood.

The CDR3 DNA is TGTGCCAGCAGCTCTTTAGGGGGAAGGGAGACCCAGTACTTC. This translates into CASSSLGGRETQYF. The V gene is TRBV5-6, the J gene TRBJ2-5; D is perhaps TRBD1 (6 bases). Per germline, CDR1 SGHDT and CDR2 YYEEEE. There are 14 residues in the CDR3. V lost 3 bases, J lost 5 bases, and 14 bases lay in between.